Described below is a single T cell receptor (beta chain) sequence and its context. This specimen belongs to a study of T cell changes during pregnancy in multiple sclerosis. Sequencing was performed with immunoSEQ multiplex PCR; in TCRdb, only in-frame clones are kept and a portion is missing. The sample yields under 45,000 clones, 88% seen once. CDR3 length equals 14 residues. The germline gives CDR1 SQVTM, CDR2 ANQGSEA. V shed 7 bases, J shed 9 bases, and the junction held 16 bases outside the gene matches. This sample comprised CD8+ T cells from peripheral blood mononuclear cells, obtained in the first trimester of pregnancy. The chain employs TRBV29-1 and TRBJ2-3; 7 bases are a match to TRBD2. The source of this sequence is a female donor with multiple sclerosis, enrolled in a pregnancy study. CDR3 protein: CSADTPAGQWTQYF. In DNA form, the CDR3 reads TGCAGCGCTGACACCCCAGCGGGGCAATGGACGCAGTATTTT.